The sequence of this T cell receptor (beta chain) was determined in a study of blood T cell repertoires in COVID-19. Background on the study: Some COVID-19 samples were acute and others convalescent; all came from the United States, Italy and Spain. T cells, B-cell-depleted T cells, or PBMCs provided the cDNA or gDNA that served as material.

Repertoires were generated with immunoSEQ multiplex PCR, while TCRdb's copy carries only in-frame clones and drops some. Altogether 150,000 to 200,000 clones are present, more than 75% being singletons, with the ten largest covering around 0.63%. The CDR3 has 15 amino acids. Germline values: CDR1 SGHTA, CDR2 FQGNSA. V was pared by 5 bases and J by 5 bases, with 18 bases between. The receptor was derived from a man aged 55-75 years with COVID-19, enrolled during active disease. The specimen was peripheral blood. The V call is TRBV7-2, the J call TRBJ2-5, with a tentative D call TRBD2 (5 bases). The CDR3, as DNA: TGTGCCAGCAGCCTATCCGGAAGGACTTCGGAGACCCAGTACTTC. Translating it yields CASSLSGRTSETQYF.